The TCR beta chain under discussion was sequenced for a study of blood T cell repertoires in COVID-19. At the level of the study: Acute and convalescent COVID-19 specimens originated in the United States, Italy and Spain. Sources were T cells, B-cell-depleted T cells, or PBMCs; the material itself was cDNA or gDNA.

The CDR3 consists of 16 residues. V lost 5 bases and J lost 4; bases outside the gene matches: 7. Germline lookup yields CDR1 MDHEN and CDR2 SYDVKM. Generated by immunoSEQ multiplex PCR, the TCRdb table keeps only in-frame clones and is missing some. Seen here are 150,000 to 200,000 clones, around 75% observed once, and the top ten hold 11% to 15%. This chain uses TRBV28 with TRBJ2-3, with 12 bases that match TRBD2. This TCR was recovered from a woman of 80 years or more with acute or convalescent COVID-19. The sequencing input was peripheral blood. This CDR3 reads CASSQWGTSGSDTQYF. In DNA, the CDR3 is TGTGCCAGCAGTCAATGGGGGACTAGCGGGTCAGATACGCAGTATTTT.